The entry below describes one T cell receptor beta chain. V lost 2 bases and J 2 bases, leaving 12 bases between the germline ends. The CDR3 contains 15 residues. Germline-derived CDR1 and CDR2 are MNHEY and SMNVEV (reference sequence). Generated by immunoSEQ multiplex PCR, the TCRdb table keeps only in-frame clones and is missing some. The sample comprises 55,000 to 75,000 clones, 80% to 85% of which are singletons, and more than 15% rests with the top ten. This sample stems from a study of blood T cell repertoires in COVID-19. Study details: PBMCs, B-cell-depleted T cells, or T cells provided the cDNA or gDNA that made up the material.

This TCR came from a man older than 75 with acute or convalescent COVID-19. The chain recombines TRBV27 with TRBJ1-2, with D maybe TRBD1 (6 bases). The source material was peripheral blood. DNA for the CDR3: TGTGCCAGCAGTTTACATGGGCAGGGGAACTATGGCTACACCTTC. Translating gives CASSLHGQGNYGYTF.